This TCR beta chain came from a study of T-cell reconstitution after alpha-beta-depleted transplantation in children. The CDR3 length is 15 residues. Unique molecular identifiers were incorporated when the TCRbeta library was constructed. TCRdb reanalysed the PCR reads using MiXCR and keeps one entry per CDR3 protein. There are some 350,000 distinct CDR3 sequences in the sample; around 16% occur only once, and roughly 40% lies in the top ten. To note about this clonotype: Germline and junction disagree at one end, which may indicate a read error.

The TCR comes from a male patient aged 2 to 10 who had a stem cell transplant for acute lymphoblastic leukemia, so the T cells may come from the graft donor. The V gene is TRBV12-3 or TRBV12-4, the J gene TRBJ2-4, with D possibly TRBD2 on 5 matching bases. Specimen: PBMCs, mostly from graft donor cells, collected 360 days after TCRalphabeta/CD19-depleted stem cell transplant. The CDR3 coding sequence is TGTACCAGCAGCCAATACGGGATAGCCAAAAACATTCAGTACTTC. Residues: CTSSQYGIAKNIQYF.